The T cell receptor (beta chain) under discussion was sequenced for a study of cytomegalovirus exposure and HLA in healthy donors. Study results and limitations: Listed as cytomegalovirus-associated were over 150 TCR beta chains.

PCR employed 60 Vbeta and 13 Jbeta primers. TCRdb's copy holds only in-frame clones and misses some; the assay was immunoSEQ multiplex PCR. The sample has about 73,000 clones, roughly two thirds seen once; the top ten hold under 7.5%. V dropped 6 bases and J dropped 0 bases, with 7 bases sitting between them. CDR1 is SGHNT, CDR2 YENEEA, per germline. CDR3 size: 13 residues. Notes on this clone: What it binds is unknown.

The origin of this receptor is a woman aged 45-65 years in good health and CMV-seropositive. The rearrangement links TRBV11-3 to TRBJ2-3; no reliable D call. Sequencing was done on a sample of PBMCs. In DNA form, the CDR3 reads TGTGCCAGCAGGGGTAGCAGCACAGATACGCAGTATTTT. This translates into CASRGSSTDTQYF.